The T cell receptor beta chain under discussion was sequenced for a study of tumor-infiltrating lymphocytes in primary liver carcinoma. At the level of the study: Regardless of tissue type, samples showed similar yields of roughly 3.5 to 7.13 million productive TCRbeta reads.

Turning to this clonotype: Antigen unknown.

Findings and limits, study-wide: A fraction of only about 7-24% of top clones appeared in all five tumor regions.

Unsorted bulk tissue (about 20-32 mg) underwent RNA and DNA co-extraction. With a constant-region primer, TCR beta cDNA was made from approximately 520 ng of total RNA. Slightly modified ARM-PCR with three nested multiplex PCR rounds yielded TCR beta libraries. The two initial PCR rounds, nine to eleven cycles each, used TRBV1-TRBV30 forward and C-beta reverse primers. Each CDR3 protein gets one entry after TCRdb re-called the multiplex PCR reads with MiXCR. The sample holds 100,000 to 150,000 distinct CDR3 sequences; roughly three fifths are singletons and the top ten take 7.5% to 8.5%. Unmatched junction bases numbered 7, after V lost 7 bases and J lost 4 bases. The CDR3 length is 14 residues. Germline CDR1 SGHNT, CDR2 YENEEA.

The sequence derives from a woman in her sixties with primary liver carcinoma and hepatitis B virus infection. The chain uses TRBV11-3 and TRBJ2-1; TRBD2 agrees at 7 bases. The sequenced material came from liver tumor tissue from sampling region 3. The subset is: tumor region T3, left-lateral pole. The CDR3 reads CASTSERDYNEQFF. CDR3 DNA: TGTGCCAGCACCTCGGAGCGGGATTACAATGAGCAGTTCTTC.